The rows below give T cell receptor beta chains drawn from one sample of a study of OX40 agonist ivuxolimab in advanced cancers. Sequencing was performed with immunoSEQ multiplex PCR; in TCRdb, only in-frame clones are kept and a portion is missing. In the table there are around 41,000 clones, roughly 91% of which are singletons. The sequencing here drew on CD4+ or CD8+ T cells sorted from blood, taken in a trial of the OX40 agonist ivuxolimab. The receptor source for this set is an adult with an advanced solid tumor such as melanoma, head and neck, liver or kidney cancer. The CDR3 runs from the conserved cysteine through the conserved F or W. Fields, in order: CDR3 length, D gene, J gene, clone size, V gene, CDR3 protein, CDR3 DNA. The D gene is left open where the match is weak. A clone size is listed for some rows: how often the clone was seen (once, few, many), or a class if it is expanded.

len: 16
d_gene: -
j_gene: TRBJ1-1
abundance: -
v_gene: TRBV6-6
CDR3aa: CASSSVPGGPNTEAFF
CDR3nt: TGTGCCAGCAGTTCTGTTCCTGGGGGACCAAACACTGAAGCTTTCTTT

len: 13
d_gene: -
j_gene: TRBJ1-2
abundance: medium-sized
v_gene: TRBV5-1
CDR3aa: CASSPVGEYGYTF
CDR3nt: TGCGCCAGCAGCCCCGTGGGGGAGTATGGCTACACCTTC

len: 13
d_gene: TRBD1
j_gene: TRBJ1-1
abundance: -
v_gene: TRBV9
CDR3aa: CASSVVQGGVAFF
CDR3nt: TGTGCCAGCAGCGTAGTCCAGGGGGGAGTAGCTTTCTTT

len: 16
d_gene: TRBD2
j_gene: TRBJ2-7
abundance: -
v_gene: TRBV7-2
CDR3aa: CASSLAGRSFSYEQYF
CDR3nt: TGTGCCAGCAGCTTAGCCGGGAGGAGTTTCTCCTACGAGCAGTACTTC

len: 13
d_gene: -
j_gene: TRBJ1-1
abundance: -
v_gene: TRBV6-6
CDR3aa: CASRPLLNTEAFF
CDR3nt: TGTGCCAGCAGACCATTGTTGAACACTGAAGCTTTCTTT

len: 13
d_gene: -
j_gene: TRBJ1-1
abundance: -
v_gene: TRBV29-1
CDR3aa: CSTRVVLNTEAFF
CDR3nt: TGCAGCACCCGAGTGGTATTGAACACTGAAGCTTTCTTT

len: 13
d_gene: -
j_gene: TRBJ1-1
abundance: -
v_gene: TRBV7-3
CDR3aa: CASSSMQGRQAFF
CDR3nt: TGTGCCAGCAGCTCAATGCAGGGCCGACAAGCTTTCTTT

len: 14
d_gene: TRBD2
j_gene: TRBJ2-7
abundance: once
v_gene: TRBV2
CDR3aa: CASRGPGGLYEQYF
CDR3nt: TGTGCCAGCAGGGGACCGGGGGGGCTCTACGAGCAGTACTTC

len: 13
d_gene: TRBD1
j_gene: TRBJ1-4
abundance: -
v_gene: TRBV11-2
CDR3aa: CASSQRTGEKLFF
CDR3nt: TGTGCCAGCAGCCAACGGACAGGTGAAAAGCTGTTTTTT

len: 12
d_gene: TRBD1
j_gene: TRBJ1-1
abundance: -
v_gene: TRBV7-9
CDR3aa: CASSLTGIEAFF
CDR3nt: TGTGCCAGCAGCTTGACAGGGATTGAAGCTTTCTTT

len: 15
d_gene: -
j_gene: TRBJ2-1
abundance: -
v_gene: TRBV11-3
CDR3aa: CASSLASDSPNEQFF
CDR3nt: TGTGCCAGCAGCCTAGCCTCGGACAGCCCTAATGAGCAGTTCTTC

len: 16
d_gene: -
j_gene: TRBJ1-3
abundance: few
v_gene: TRBV5-1
CDR3aa: CASSASGGNSGNTIYF
CDR3nt: TGCGCCAGCAGCGCCTCGGGGGGTAATTCTGGAAACACCATATATTTT

len: 12
d_gene: -
j_gene: TRBJ2-1
abundance: -
v_gene: TRBV10-1
CDR3aa: CASSGFSDEQFF
CDR3nt: TGCGCCAGCAGTGGTTTCAGTGATGAGCAGTTCTTC

len: 13
d_gene: -
j_gene: TRBJ2-1
abundance: -
v_gene: TRBV21-1
CDR3aa: CASAPGTYNEQFF
CDR3nt: TGTGCCAGCGCACCGGGAACCTACAATGAGCAGTTCTTC

len: 16
d_gene: -
j_gene: TRBJ2-5
abundance: -
v_gene: TRBV13
CDR3aa: CASSLQRALSQETQYF
CDR3nt: TGTGCCAGCAGCTTACAAAGGGCCCTATCCCAAGAGACCCAGTACTTC

len: 16
d_gene: -
j_gene: TRBJ2-1
abundance: -
v_gene: TRBV7-9
CDR3aa: CASSHMTEPRGSGQFF
CDR3nt: TGTGCCAGCAGCCACATGACAGAGCCCCGCGGTTCTGGGCAGTTCTTC

len: 16
d_gene: -
j_gene: TRBJ2-5
abundance: -
v_gene: TRBV5-1
CDR3aa: CASSLGATSDQETQYF
CDR3nt: TGCGCCAGCAGCTTGGGGGCAACTAGTGACCAAGAGACCCAGTACTTC

len: 19
d_gene: -
j_gene: TRBJ2-5
abundance: once
v_gene: TRBV13
CDR3aa: CASSLDRTSGGAYQETQYF
CDR3nt: TGTGCCAGCAGCTTAGATCGGACTAGTGGGGGGGCCTACCAAGAGACCCAGTACTTC

len: 14
d_gene: -
j_gene: TRBJ1-2
abundance: -
v_gene: TRBV29-1
CDR3aa: CSVEDPTENYGYTF
CDR3nt: TGCAGCGTTGAAGACCCGACGGAGAACTATGGCTACACCTTC

len: 13
d_gene: -
j_gene: TRBJ1-2
abundance: -
v_gene: TRBV28
CDR3aa: CASSQQFNYGYTF
CDR3nt: TGTGCCAGCAGTCAGCAGTTCAACTATGGCTACACCTTC

len: 15
d_gene: TRBD1
j_gene: TRBJ1-5
abundance: -
v_gene: TRBV10-3
CDR3aa: CAISLTGASNQPQHF
CDR3nt: TGTGCCATCAGTCTCACAGGGGCGAGTAATCAGCCCCAGCATTTT

len: 12
d_gene: -
j_gene: TRBJ2-7
abundance: once
v_gene: TRBV7-9
CDR3aa: CASTVVGYEQYF
CDR3nt: TGTGCCAGCACAGTTGTCGGCTACGAGCAGTACTTC

len: 14
d_gene: TRBD1
j_gene: TRBJ2-2
abundance: -
v_gene: TRBV5-1
CDR3aa: CASSSGTGTGELFF
CDR3nt: TGCGCCAGCAGCTCCGGGACAGGCACCGGGGAGCTGTTTTTT

len: 14
d_gene: -
j_gene: TRBJ1-1
abundance: -
v_gene: TRBV7-2
CDR3aa: CASSLVYRPEVAFF
CDR3nt: TGTGCCAGCAGCTTAGTGTACAGGCCAGAAGTGGCTTTCTTT

len: 14
d_gene: -
j_gene: TRBJ1-2
abundance: -
v_gene: TRBV10-1
CDR3aa: CASSPGPPNYGYTF
CDR3nt: TGCGCCAGCAGCCCGGGACCGCCTAACTATGGCTACACCTTC

len: 17
d_gene: -
j_gene: TRBJ1-5
abundance: -
v_gene: TRBV19
CDR3aa: CASTRGALVVGNQPQHF
CDR3nt: TGTGCCAGTACCCGAGGAGCATTGGTTGTCGGCAATCAGCCCCAGCATTTT

len: 16
d_gene: TRBD1
j_gene: TRBJ1-1
abundance: -
v_gene: TRBV5-5
CDR3aa: CASSLGQGGMNTEAFF
CDR3nt: TGTGCCAGCAGCTTGGGACAGGGGGGTATGAACACTGAAGCTTTCTTT

len: 15
d_gene: TRBD1
j_gene: TRBJ1-4
abundance: -
v_gene: TRBV5-4
CDR3aa: CASSLRTGGDEKLFF
CDR3nt: TGTGCCAGCAGTTTAAGGACAGGGGGCGATGAAAAACTGTTTTTT

len: 14
d_gene: -
j_gene: TRBJ1-1
abundance: -
v_gene: TRBV5-6
CDR3aa: CASSLGGSDTEAFF
CDR3nt: TGTGCCAGCAGCTTGGGCGGTTCGGACACTGAAGCTTTCTTT

len: 14
d_gene: -
j_gene: TRBJ1-2
abundance: -
v_gene: TRBV18
CDR3aa: CASSPRQGNYGYTF
CDR3nt: TGTGCCAGCTCACCGCGGCAGGGAAACTATGGCTACACCTTC

len: 16
d_gene: -
j_gene: TRBJ1-2
abundance: once
v_gene: TRBV4-2
CDR3aa: CASSQDEGKANYGYTF
CDR3nt: TGTGCCAGCAGCCAAGACGAGGGGAAAGCCAACTATGGCTACACCTTC

len: 12
d_gene: -
j_gene: TRBJ2-2
abundance: -
v_gene: TRBV7-9
CDR3aa: CASSLRGTKLFF
CDR3nt: TGTGCCAGCAGCTTACGGGGGACCAAGCTGTTTTTT

len: 17
d_gene: TRBD1
j_gene: TRBJ1-1
abundance: -
v_gene: TRBV6-1
CDR3aa: CASSGPTGGKFGFEAFF
CDR3nt: TGTGCCAGCAGTGGCCCGACAGGGGGCAAGTTTGGTTTTGAGGCTTTCTTT

len: 12
d_gene: -
j_gene: TRBJ1-1
abundance: -
v_gene: TRBV19
CDR3aa: CASKGLWTEAFF
CDR3nt: TGTGCCAGTAAGGGTTTATGGACTGAAGCTTTCTTT

len: 15
d_gene: TRBD2
j_gene: TRBJ2-1
abundance: once
v_gene: TRBV9
CDR3aa: CASSVGAGVSNEQFF
CDR3nt: TGTGCCAGCAGCGTAGGGGCGGGGGTTAGTAATGAGCAGTTCTTC

len: 15
d_gene: -
j_gene: TRBJ2-5
abundance: -
v_gene: TRBV27
CDR3aa: CASSRGAVGQETQYF
CDR3nt: TGTGCCAGCAGTCGCGGGGCGGTTGGACAAGAGACCCAGTACTTC

len: 13
d_gene: -
j_gene: TRBJ1-2
abundance: -
v_gene: TRBV6-5
CDR3aa: CASRPVTPYGYTF
CDR3nt: TGTGCCAGCAGGCCAGTTACTCCCTATGGCTACACCTTC

len: 14
d_gene: -
j_gene: TRBJ1-5
abundance: -
v_gene: TRBV2
CDR3aa: CASIKERGNQPQHF
CDR3nt: TGTGCCAGCATAAAAGAACGGGGAAATCAGCCCCAGCATTTT

len: 15
d_gene: -
j_gene: TRBJ1-5
abundance: -
v_gene: TRBV4-3
CDR3aa: CASSQSWAANQPQHF
CDR3nt: TGCGCCAGCAGCCAAAGTTGGGCCGCAAATCAGCCCCAGCATTTT

len: 15
d_gene: -
j_gene: TRBJ1-3
abundance: -
v_gene: TRBV19
CDR3aa: CASSYDWNSGNTIYF
CDR3nt: TGTGCCAGTAGTTACGATTGGAACTCTGGAAACACCATATATTTT

len: 15
d_gene: TRBD2
j_gene: TRBJ2-2
abundance: -
v_gene: TRBV25-1
CDR3aa: CASSETGTSAGELFF
CDR3nt: TGTGCCAGCAGTGAAACCGGGACTAGCGCCGGGGAGCTGTTTTTT

len: 14
d_gene: -
j_gene: TRBJ2-7
abundance: -
v_gene: TRBV7-3
CDR3aa: CASSSNRASYEQYF
CDR3nt: TGTGCCAGCAGCTCCAACAGGGCTTCCTACGAGCAGTACTTC

len: 13
d_gene: -
j_gene: TRBJ1-1
abundance: -
v_gene: TRBV14
CDR3aa: CASSQNVGTEAFF
CDR3nt: TGTGCCAGCAGCCAAAATGTAGGGACTGAAGCTTTCTTT